This is a list of T cell receptor beta chains from one sample in a study of T cells after yellow fever vaccination. TCRdb reprocessed the 5' RACE reads via MiXCR and lists one record per CDR3 protein. Of around 530,000 distinct CDR3 sequences listed, about 17% are singletons. Sequences were derived from PBMCs, sampled 5 days after the first yellow fever vaccination. The receptors stem from a man between 18 and 29 years old who received the YFV17D yellow fever vaccine. The CDR3 runs from the conserved cysteine through the conserved F or W. Fields, in order: D gene, V gene, clone size, J gene, CDR3 length, CDR3 protein, CDR3 DNA. D genes are given only for firm matches. Some rows mark clone size as missing; the rest say once, few, many or name a class of expanded clone.

d_gene: .; v_gene: TRBV6-5; abundance: few; j_gene: TRBJ1-1; len: 14; CDR3aa: CASSYSIAGEEAFF; CDR3nt: TGTGCCAGCAGTTACTCGATAGCGGGGGAGGAAGCTTTCTTT
d_gene: .; v_gene: TRBV27; abundance: .; j_gene: TRBJ2-4; len: 16; CDR3aa: CASAWVGGPAKNIQYF; CDR3nt: TGTGCCAGTGCATGGGTCGGGGGGCCGGCCAAAAACATTCAGTACTTC
d_gene: .; v_gene: TRBV20-1; abundance: few; j_gene: TRBJ2-1; len: 11; CDR3aa: CSASGGYEQFF; CDR3nt: TGCAGTGCTAGTGGAGGGTACGAGCAGTTCTTC
d_gene: .; v_gene: TRBV5-1; abundance: .; j_gene: TRBJ2-3; len: 14; CDR3aa: CASSSNAGADTQYF; CDR3nt: TGCGCCAGCAGCTCGAATGCAGGGGCAGATACGCAGTATTTT
d_gene: .; v_gene: TRBV25-1; abundance: .; j_gene: TRBJ2-2; len: 16; CDR3aa: CASSESGRVGTGELFF; CDR3nt: TGTGCCAGCAGTGAATCCGGCAGGGTGGGCACCGGGGAGCTGTTTTTT
d_gene: .; v_gene: TRBV12-3/TRBV12-4; abundance: .; j_gene: TRBJ2-5; len: 14; CDR3aa: CASSLVPDKETQYF; CDR3nt: TGTGCCAGCAGTTTAGTTCCGGATAAAGAGACCCAGTACTTC
d_gene: .; v_gene: TRBV15; abundance: many; j_gene: TRBJ2-1; len: 13; CDR3aa: CATSRGRENEQFF; CDR3nt: TGTGCCACCAGCAGAGGCAGGGAGAATGAGCAGTTCTTC
d_gene: .; v_gene: TRBV5-8; abundance: .; j_gene: TRBJ1-1; len: 15; CDR3aa: CASSLKPSWGTEAFF; CDR3nt: TGTGCCAGCAGCTTGAAACCCTCGTGGGGCACTGAAGCTTTCTTT
d_gene: .; v_gene: TRBV7-2; abundance: .; j_gene: TRBJ1-2; len: 12; CDR3aa: CASGGRGGLHTF; CDR3nt: TGTGCCAGCGGGGGCAGGGGTGGACTCCACACCTTC
d_gene: .; v_gene: TRBV9; abundance: few; j_gene: TRBJ1-2; len: 18; CDR3aa: CASSVDHLRTGANYGYTF; CDR3nt: TGTGCCAGCAGCGTAGACCACCTTAGGACTGGGGCTAACTATGGCTACACCTTC
d_gene: .; v_gene: TRBV7-8; abundance: few; j_gene: TRBJ2-5; len: 14; CDR3aa: CASSLEGVTETQYF; CDR3nt: TGTGCCAGCAGCTTAGAGGGGGTAACGGAGACCCAGTACTTC
d_gene: TRBD1; v_gene: TRBV12-3/TRBV12-4; abundance: .; j_gene: TRBJ2-5; len: 15; CDR3aa: CASSVGQGAGETQYF; CDR3nt: TGTGCCAGCAGTGTGGGACAGGGGGCGGGCGAGACCCAGTACTTC
d_gene: TRBD2; v_gene: TRBV7-8; abundance: few; j_gene: TRBJ2-3; len: 15; CDR3aa: CASSFSSGGPDTQYF; CDR3nt: TGTGCCAGCAGCTTTTCTAGCGGGGGGCCAGATACGCAGTATTTT
d_gene: TRBD1; v_gene: TRBV6-1; abundance: .; j_gene: TRBJ1-1; len: 15; CDR3aa: CASSVDPGQGQRRVF; CDR3nt: TGTGCCAGCAGTGTAGACCCGGGACAGGGTCAAAGAAGGGTCTTT
d_gene: TRBD1; v_gene: TRBV11-2; abundance: few; j_gene: TRBJ1-1; len: 14; CDR3aa: CASSADRVWTEAFF; CDR3nt: TGTGCCAGCAGCGCCGACAGGGTATGGACTGAAGCTTTCTTT
d_gene: .; v_gene: TRBV27; abundance: few; j_gene: TRBJ2-7; len: 16; CDR3aa: CASSSRLAGPSYEQYF; CDR3nt: TGTGCCAGCAGTTCAAGGCTCGCCGGGCCATCCTACGAGCAGTACTTC
d_gene: TRBD1; v_gene: TRBV5-1; abundance: .; j_gene: TRBJ1-2; len: 15; CDR3aa: CASSYGQGPMGGYTF; CDR3nt: TGCGCCAGCAGCTATGGACAGGGGCCAATGGGTGGCTACACCTTC
d_gene: TRBD2; v_gene: TRBV7-2; abundance: .; j_gene: TRBJ2-5; len: 15; CDR3aa: CASSPNRGGRETQYF; CDR3nt: TGTGCCAGCAGCCCAAACCGGGGGGGCAGGGAGACCCAGTACTTC
d_gene: TRBD1; v_gene: TRBV4-2; abundance: many; j_gene: TRBJ1-6; len: 15; CDR3aa: CASSQEQGAYSPLHF; CDR3nt: TGTGCCAGCAGCCAAGAACAGGGGGCCTATTCACCCCTCCACTTT
d_gene: .; v_gene: TRBV5-1; abundance: .; j_gene: TRBJ2-3; len: 15; CDR3aa: CASSLAPSAADTQYF; CDR3nt: TGCGCCAGCAGCTTGGCGCCCTCGGCGGCAGATACGCAGTATTTT
d_gene: .; v_gene: TRBV7-2; abundance: few; j_gene: TRBJ2-5; len: 15; CDR3aa: CASRTTGGFQETQYF; CDR3nt: TGTGCCAGCAGGACCACAGGAGGCTTCCAAGAGACCCAGTACTTC
d_gene: .; v_gene: TRBV7-2; abundance: few; j_gene: TRBJ2-3; len: 14; CDR3aa: CASSWLRGPDTQYF; CDR3nt: TGTGCCAGCAGTTGGTTGAGGGGCCCAGATACGCAGTATTTT
d_gene: .; v_gene: TRBV20-1; abundance: .; j_gene: TRBJ1-2; len: 13; CDR3aa: CSARTAFDYGYTF; CDR3nt: TGCAGTGCGCGGACAGCTTTCGACTATGGCTACACCTTC
d_gene: .; v_gene: TRBV5-1; abundance: .; j_gene: TRBJ1-1; len: 17; CDR3aa: CASSLRPADGWNTEAFF; CDR3nt: TGCGCCAGCAGCTTGAGACCTGCGGACGGATGGAACACTGAAGCTTTCTTT
d_gene: .; v_gene: TRBV7-2; abundance: many; j_gene: TRBJ1-4; len: 13; CDR3aa: CASSLESGEKLFF; CDR3nt: TGTGCCAGCAGCTTAGAGAGCGGGGAAAAACTGTTTTTT
d_gene: .; v_gene: TRBV19; abundance: few; j_gene: TRBJ2-1; len: 16; CDR3aa: CASSQQGRSSYNEQFF; CDR3nt: TGTGCCAGCAGTCAGCAAGGACGGAGCTCCTACAATGAGCAGTTCTTC
d_gene: .; v_gene: TRBV20-1; abundance: .; j_gene: TRBJ2-5; len: 14; CDR3aa: CSARDLAFQETQYF; CDR3nt: TGCAGTGCTAGAGATCTGGCTTTTCAAGAGACCCAGTACTTC